The T cell receptor (beta chain) under discussion was sequenced for a study of blood T cell repertoires in COVID-19 (TCRdb year 2020). Background for the entire study: Collaborator samples came from the United States, Italy and Spain and covered acute and convalescent phases of COVID-19. The material from the prospective study consisted of cDNA or gDNA derived from T cells, B-cell-depleted T cells, or PBMCs. The dataset comprised deeply sampled blood TCRbeta repertoires from subjects exposed to, actively infected with, or recovered from COVID-19. The repertoires were made available in a free public database intended to serve as a resource for research on the immune response to SARS-CoV-2. The samples were drawn from two sources: the first 160 participants of the ongoing ImmuneRACE study, and 950 to 1,500 subjects contributed by 6 global collaborators. A de-identified subject ID, COVID-19 status, age in years and sex were almost always included in the sample metadata. Where HLA class I and class II types were available, the types were taken from metadata supplied by the sample provider, not from assay-based typing. The study at large found these results: The amount of clinical and demographic metadata varied by source and participant and was provided uncurated.

The CDR3 spans 14 residues, from the cysteine through the phenylalanine. CDR3 DNA only is kept here, 42 bases in frame from base 1. The germline V gene provides CDR1 KGHDR and CDR2 SFDVKD. At the junction V is shortened by 4 bases and J by 5 bases; bases outside the gene matches: 5. As concerns this clone: The specificity of this receptor is unknown. No qualities accompany the bases; no much larger clone lies one base away.

TCRbeta CDR3 regions were amplified from genomic DNA using the immunoSEQ Assay, a bias-controlled multiplex PCR. The paper's processing steps were these. Within the assay, amplification of reference gene primers was used to estimate how many nucleated cells each sample contained. To quantify the absolute abundance of each unique TCRbeta CDR3 rearrangement, sequence reads were collapsed and filtered. For each sample, productive Simpson clonality was calculated as the square root of Simpson's diversity index across productive rearrangements. TCRdb limited this immuneACCESS table to in-frame rearrangements with V and J called. A share of clones is missing; checked studies link under half to unresolved V genes, and the rest is unexplained. V and J calls and clone size are as listed in that table; D and trimming were resolved from the DNA. For this sample there are roughly 250,000 clones; roughly 86% appear just once. The biggest ten clones account for about 0.8% of the sample.

Each collaborating institution followed its own protocols to collect whole blood in K2EDTA tubes. For TCRbeta analysis, collaborators shipped samples as frozen whole blood, isolated PBMCs, or DNA extracted from either of those sample types. What was sequenced was peripheral blood. The rearrangement joined TRBV24-1 to TRBJ2-3, with 7 middle bases fitting TRBD1. The sequence came from a woman aged 25 to 39 with acute or convalescent COVID-19. This receptor carries the CDR3 CATSDTGQIDTQYF. Here is the DNA: TGTGCCACCAGTGACACGGGACAGATAGATACGCAGTATTTT.